This T cell receptor (beta chain) was captured by sequencing in a study of cytomegalovirus exposure and HLA in healthy donors. Study summary: Ancestry clustering placed 70% to 90% of several hundred genotyped donors in the Caucasian-associated cluster.

PCR used 60 Vbeta primers and 13 Jbeta primers. The method was immunoSEQ multiplex PCR; TCRdb's version includes in-frame clones alone and lacks a portion of them. Of over 50,000 clones listed, roughly 70% are singletons. The CDR3 is 13 residues long. The germline V gene has CDR1 SGHDT and CDR2 YYEEEE. After removal of 3 bases from V and 3 bases from J, the junction contained 1 base not matched to a gene. Points from the study as a whole: Donors belonging to an Asian-associated ancestry cluster reportedly showed fewer N-insertions in productive TCRs than the 666-donor mean, according to what a later analysis found. Per a prior analysis, the majority of TCR beta V segments were productive roughly 87% or roughly 30% of the time. An observed cluster of highly shared sequence variants was recorded as a likely sequencing artifact.

Concerning this clone itself: Antigen: not known.

This chain joins TRBV5-6 and TRBJ2-7, with 9 bases aligning to TRBD1. This TCR came from a man aged 40-55 years in good health and CMV-seropositive. Specimen: PBMCs. The CDR3 reads CASSWDRDYEQYF. The CDR3 coding sequence is TGTGCCAGCAGCTGGGACAGGGACTACGAGCAGTACTTC.